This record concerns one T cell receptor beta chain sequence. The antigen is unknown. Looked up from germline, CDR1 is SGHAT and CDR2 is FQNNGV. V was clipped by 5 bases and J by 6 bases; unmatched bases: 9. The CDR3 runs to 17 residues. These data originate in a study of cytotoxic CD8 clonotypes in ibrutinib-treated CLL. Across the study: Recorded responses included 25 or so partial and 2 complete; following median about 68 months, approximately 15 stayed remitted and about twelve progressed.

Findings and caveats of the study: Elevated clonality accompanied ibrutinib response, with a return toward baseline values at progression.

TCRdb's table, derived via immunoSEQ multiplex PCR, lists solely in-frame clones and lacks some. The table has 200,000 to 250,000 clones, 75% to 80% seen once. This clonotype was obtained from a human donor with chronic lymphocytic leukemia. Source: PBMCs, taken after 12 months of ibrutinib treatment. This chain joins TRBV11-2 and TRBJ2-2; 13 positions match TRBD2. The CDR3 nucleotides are TGTGCCAGCAGCCCGGGACTAGCGGGGAGAAGAGCCGGGGAGCTGTTTTTT. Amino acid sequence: CASSPGLAGRRAGELFF. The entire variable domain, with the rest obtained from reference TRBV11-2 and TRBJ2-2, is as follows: EAGVAQSPRYKIIEKRQSVAFWCNPISGHATLYWYQQILGQGPKLLIQFQNNGVVDDSQLPKDRFSAERLKGVDSTLKIQPAKLEDSAVYLCASSPGLAGRRAGELFFGEGSRLTVL.